This T cell receptor (beta chain) came from a study of CXCR3-negative and CXCR3-positive naive CD8 T cells. Study summary: The libraries together contributed about 135 million TRB reads, each supplying about 1.5 +/- 0.3 million. Points from the study as a whole: TRB CDR3s were more hydrophobic in CXCR3-positive than in CXCR3-negative naive cells. Memory, not naive, CXCR3-negative and CXCR3-positive cells differed in TRBV-TRBJ usage.

The authors made the TRB cDNA libraries by 5' RACE using UMI labels. Using the 5' RACE reads, TCRdb records one entry per CDR3 protein without DNA. This table holds some 100,000 distinct CDR3 sequences. The naive CD8+ gate required CD45RO-CCR7+CD27+CD95- phenotype. Germline CDR1 is MDHEN and CDR2 is SYDVKM. The CDR3 is 13 amino acids. Concerning this clonotype: Its specificity is unknown.

The chain uses TRBV28 and TRBJ2-3; the TCRdb call, TRBD1, lacks DNA for checking. This receptor was taken from a human donor in good health. Some clones in this sample may be carry-over from other donors' samples. What was sequenced was naive CXCR3+ CD8+ T cells from blood. Noted subset: CD45RO-CCR7+CD27+CD95- naive CD8+ T cells expressing CXCR3 (TNR3+). The CDR3 protein is CASSETGSGTQYF. The full variable domain, with the rest looked up from reference TRBV28 and TRBJ2-3, is DVKVTQSSRYLVKRTGEKVFLECVQDMDHENMFWYRQDPGLGLRLIYFSYDVKMKEKGDIPEGYSVSREKKERFSLILESASTNQTSMYLCASSETGSGTQYFGPGTRLTVL.